These T cell receptor beta chains were read from a single sample in a study of blood T cell repertoires in COVID-19. Repertoires were generated with immunoSEQ multiplex PCR, while TCRdb's copy carries only in-frame clones and drops some. Among roughly 160,000 clones listed, roughly 84% were seen once. The sequencing input was peripheral blood. Receptors were obtained from a man between 18 and 29 years old with active or convalescent COVID-19. Both conserved end residues are part of each CDR3. Fields, in order: J gene, clone size, V gene, D gene, CDR3 DNA, CDR3 protein. A D gene is named only where the DNA matches it firmly. Part of the rows lack a size; the others show once, few, many or a class for expanded clones.

TRBJ1-2 NA TRBV5-6 NA TGTGCCAGCAGCTTGTATCACAGGGAATATGGCTACACCTTC CASSLYHREYGYTF
TRBJ2-7 once TRBV7-2 NA TGTGCCAGCAGCTTAGCTGGCGGGTATGGCGAGCAGTACTTC CASSLAGGYGEQYF
TRBJ2-7 NA TRBV27 TRBD1 TGTGCCAGCAGTGTCCGGGACAGGGGGTACGAGCAGTACTTC CASSVRDRGYEQYF
TRBJ1-4 few TRBV18 NA TGTGCCAGCTCACCTGCAGGGTTAGAAGAAAAACTGTTTTTT CASSPAGLEEKLFF
TRBJ2-7 NA TRBV11-3 TRBD2 TGTGCCAGCAGCTCAACTGGACTAGCGGGGGGCGAGCAGTACTTC CASSSTGLAGGEQYF
TRBJ2-1 NA TRBV28 TRBD1 TGTGCCAGCAGACCGGGACAGGGCAGGACAATCGCGTTCTTC CASRPGQGRTIAFF
TRBJ2-7 NA TRBV5-3 NA TGTGCCAGAAGACGTCCGAGCGTACTCCCCTACGAGCAGTACTTC CARRRPSVLPYEQYF
TRBJ2-3 NA TRBV18 NA TGTGCCAGCTCACCCGGAGATACGCAGTATTTT CASSPGDTQYF
TRBJ2-1 NA TRBV6-5 TRBD1 TGTGCCAGCAGACGGACAGGGAGGTACAATGAGCAGTTCTTC CASRRTGRYNEQFF
TRBJ2-1 many TRBV15 TRBD2 TGTGCCACCGGGGACTATCTAAGGACTAGCTACAATGAGCAGTTCTTC CATGDYLRTSYNEQFF
TRBJ2-7 NA TRBV5-8 TRBD1 TGTGCCAGCAGCTTGGACGTCGGACAGGGACCCTACGAGCAGTACTTC CASSLDVGQGPYEQYF
TRBJ1-1 NA TRBV14 NA TGTGCCAGCAGCCTCTTAAACGTAGGGGCCACTGAAGCTTTCTTT CASSLLNVGATEAFF
TRBJ2-7 NA TRBV28 TRBD2 TGTGCCAGCAGTTACCCACTTAGCGGGACAAGCTCCTACGAGCAGTACTTC CASSYPLSGTSSYEQYF
TRBJ1-1 many TRBV2 NA TGTGCCAGCAGTTTTTACAGTAGGGAGACTGAAGCTTTCTTT CASSFYSRETEAFF
TRBJ2-7 once TRBV6-2/TRBV6-3 TRBD1 TGTGCCAGCAGTACAGGGACAGGGGGCGGCTACGAGCAGTACTTC CASSTGTGGGYEQYF
TRBJ1-6 once TRBV29-1 TRBD1 TGCAGCACCCGGGAGACAGGGGACTCACCCCTCCACTTT CSTRETGDSPLHF
TRBJ2-1 NA TRBV28 NA TGTGCCAGCAGTTTTCAGCGGGCCATACCTTACAATGAGCAGTTCTTC CASSFQRAIPYNEQFF
TRBJ2-7 NA TRBV19 TRBD2 TGTGCCAGTAGCCCCACTAGCGGGGGGTCCTACGAGCAGTACTTC CASSPTSGGSYEQYF
TRBJ2-5 NA TRBV27 NA TGTGCCAGCAGTTTTTTAAGCACCCAAGAGACCCAGTACTTC CASSFLSTQETQYF
TRBJ1-3 NA TRBV7-8 TRBD1 TGTGCCAGCATCGACGGTGGGGGACAGTCAATCAACACCATATATTTT CASIDGGGQSINTIYF
TRBJ2-7 NA TRBV28 TRBD1 TGTGCCAGCAGACTCGGGACAGGGAACTACGAGCAGTACTTC CASRLGTGNYEQYF
TRBJ2-7 few TRBV18 NA TGTGCCAGCTCACCACTGAGCAGGTTGGGACTCGAGCAGTACTTC CASSPLSRLGLEQYF
TRBJ2-3 NA TRBV19 TRBD2 TGTGCCAGCCGAACGGGGGGGCCCACAGATACGCAGTATTTT CASRTGGPTDTQYF